This TCR beta chain was obtained from a study of blood T cell repertoires in COVID-19 (dated by TCRdb to about 2020). At the level of the whole study: The collaborator samples originated in the United States, Italy and Spain and spanned the acute and convalescent phases of COVID-19. The material from the prospective study consisted of cDNA or gDNA derived from T cells, B-cell-depleted T cells, or PBMCs. Subjects who had been exposed to COVID-19, were actively infected with it, or had recovered from it provided the deeply sampled blood TCRbeta repertoires that made up the dataset. A freely available public database, intended as a resource for researchers studying the immune response to SARS-CoV-2, is where the repertoires were released. Samples came from the ongoing ImmuneRACE study (first 160 participants) plus 1,254 subjects from 6 global collaborators. A de-identified subject ID, COVID-19 status, age in years and sex were almost always included in the sample metadata. Where available, HLA class I and class II types were obtained from metadata supplied by the sample provider rather than from assay-based typing. General study outcomes and caveats: The amount of clinical and demographic metadata varied by source and participant and was provided uncurated.

TCRbeta CDR3 regions were amplified from genomic DNA by means of the immunoSEQ Assay, a bias-controlled multiplex PCR. Processing in the source paper ran as follows. Within the assay, amplification of reference gene primers was used to estimate how many nucleated cells each sample contained. To quantify the absolute abundance of each unique TCRbeta CDR3 rearrangement, sequence reads were collapsed and filtered. For each sample, productive Simpson clonality was calculated as the square root of Simpson's diversity index across productive rearrangements. TCRdb's version of the immuneACCESS table is confined to in-frame rearrangements and falls short of the full clone set. An unresolved V gene accounts for under half of the shortfall where checked; the remainder is of unknown origin. From that table come the V and J calls and clone size; the DNA was used to work out D and trimming. The table for this sample lists around 70,000 clones; around four fifths of them were counted only once. Clones ranked in the top ten supply about 10% of the sample.

With regard to this clone: Its antigen is unknown. Per-base qualities were not stored, and no clone one base away is much larger.

The CDR3 has 15 amino acids, counting the end cysteine and phenylalanine. Here the CDR3 DNA is all that survives: 45 bases in frame from base 1. CDR1 MNHEY and CDR2 SVGAGI are derived from the germline V gene. V loses 3 bases of germline sequence and J loses 4 bases, and the interval between the two ends is 13 bases. Collaborating institutions collected whole blood in K2EDTA tubes following their own protocols. For TCRbeta analysis, collaborators shipped samples as frozen whole blood, isolated PBMCs, or DNA extracted from either of those sample types. Specimen: peripheral blood. The receptor was isolated from a woman aged 45-60 years with acute or convalescent COVID-19. Rearrangement joined TRBV6-5 to TRBJ2-1; perhaps TRBD2 is the D gene, with 5 bases matching. The CDR3 reads as follows: CASSYSATPYNEQFF. The nucleotide sequence reads TGTGCCAGCAGTTATAGCGCGACACCGTACAATGAGCAGTTCTTC.